Sequencing of this TCR beta chain was carried out in a study of CD8 T cells in ankylosing spondylitis. This CDR3 has 13 residues. Trimming cost V 4 bases and J 9 bases, with 12 bases left between them. Looked up from germline, CDR1 is SGHTA and CDR2 is FQGNSA. TCRdb re-analysed the 5' RACE reads in MiXCR, keeping a single row per CDR3 protein. The sample carries roughly 220,000 distinct CDR3 sequences, 10% to 13% recorded once. This TCR was sampled from a male donor with ankylosing spondylitis or in good health (not recorded which). This chain links TRBV7-2 with TRBJ2-2; D unclear. Sequencing used blood, either unsorted or a sorted T cell fraction (not recorded which). CDR3 coding DNA: TGTGCCAGCAGCTCCACAACCACGCGGGAGCTGTTTTTT. This translates into CASSSTTTRELFF.